This T cell receptor beta chain comes out of a study of tumor-infiltrating lymphocytes in primary liver carcinoma. This CDR3 spans 11 amino acids. With roughly 0.5 ug total RNA as template and a constant-region primer, TCR beta cDNA was made. Libraries of TCR beta came from three nested multiplex PCR rounds with slightly modified ARM-PCR. Each of the first two PCR rounds ran approximately 11 cycles with TRBV1-TRBV30 forward and C-beta reverse primers. TCRdb reprocessed the multiplex PCR reads with MiXCR, giving one entry per CDR3 protein. The sample includes 250,000 to 350,000 distinct CDR3 sequences, around three fifths seen only once; the top ten take over 15%. Points from the study as a whole: Between tumor regions, pairs overlapped more than tumor-adjacent and tumor-blood pairs did.

Germline DNA was also extracted, and blood RNA derived from unsorted whole blood. Details on this clonotype: Antigen: not known. A much larger clone sits a single nucleotide away, making a read error possible.

This receptor was taken from a woman in her 30s with primary liver carcinoma and hepatitis B virus infection. The source material was peripheral blood. The chain joins TRBV12-3 or TRBV12-4 to TRBJ2-7; possibly TRBD2 for D (6 bases). The CDR3 sequence is CGSSSSAEQYF. CDR3 nucleotide sequence: TGTGGCAGCAGTTCTAGCGCCGAGCAGTACTTC.